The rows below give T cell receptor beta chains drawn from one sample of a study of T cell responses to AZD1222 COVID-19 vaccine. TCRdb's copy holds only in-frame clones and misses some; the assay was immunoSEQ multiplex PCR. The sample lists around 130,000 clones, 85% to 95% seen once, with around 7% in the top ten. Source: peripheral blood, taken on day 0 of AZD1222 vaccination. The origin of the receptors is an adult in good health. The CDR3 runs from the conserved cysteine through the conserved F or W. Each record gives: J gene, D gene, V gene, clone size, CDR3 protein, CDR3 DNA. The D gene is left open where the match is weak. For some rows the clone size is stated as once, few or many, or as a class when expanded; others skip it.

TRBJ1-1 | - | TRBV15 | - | CATSRDLSEAFF | TGTGCCACCAGCAGAGATCTCTCTGAAGCTTTCTTT
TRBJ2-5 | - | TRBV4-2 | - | CASSQGSGGGSETQYF | TGTGCCAGCAGCCAAGGATCCGGGGGAGGCTCTGAGACCCAGTACTTC
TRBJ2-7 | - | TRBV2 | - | CASTRLGYEQYF | TGTGCCAGCACCCGACTGGGGTACGAGCAGTACTTC
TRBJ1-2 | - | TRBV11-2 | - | CASSLVQGYDGYTF | TGTGCCAGCAGCTTGGTGCAGGGATATGATGGCTACACCTTC
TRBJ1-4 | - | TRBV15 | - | CATSTEGSVGQINEKLFF | TGTGCCACCAGCACCGAGGGGAGTGTAGGACAGATTAATGAAAAACTGTTTTTT
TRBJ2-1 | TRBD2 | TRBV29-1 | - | CSVAGGTDNEQFF | TGCAGCGTAGCGGGAGGTACAGACAATGAGCAGTTCTTC
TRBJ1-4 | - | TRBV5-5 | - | CASSPPGLSTNEKLFF | TGTGCCAGCAGCCCCCCGGGACTGTCAACTAATGAAAAACTGTTTTTT
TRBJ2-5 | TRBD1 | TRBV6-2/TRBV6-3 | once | CASSQLDRSFETQYF | TGTGCCAGCAGTCAGCTGGACAGGTCATTTGAGACCCAGTACTTC
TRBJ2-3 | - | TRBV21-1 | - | CASSKEDRSRGDTQYF | TGTGCCAGCAGCAAAGAGGACAGGTCGCGGGGAGATACGCAGTATTTT
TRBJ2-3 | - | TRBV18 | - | CASSPGTDTQYF | TGTGCCAGCTCACCGGGCACAGATACGCAGTATTTT
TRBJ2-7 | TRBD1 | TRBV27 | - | CASSSSPATGTNEQYF | TGTGCCAGCAGTTCCTCCCCGGCGACAGGGACCAACGAGCAGTACTTC
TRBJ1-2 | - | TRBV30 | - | CAWSLGESGYTF | TGTGCCTGGAGTCTCGGGGAGTCTGGCTACACCTTC
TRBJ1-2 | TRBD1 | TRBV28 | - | CASTPDRVSGYTF | TGTGCCAGCACCCCGGACAGGGTGAGTGGCTACACCTTC
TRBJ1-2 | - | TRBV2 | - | CASSEGNWGHYGYTF | TGTGCCAGCAGTGAAGGCAATTGGGGCCACTATGGCTACACCTTC
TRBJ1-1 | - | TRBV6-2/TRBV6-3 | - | CASSYWKLNTEAFF | TGTGCCAGCAGTTACTGGAAACTGAACACTGAAGCTTTCTTT
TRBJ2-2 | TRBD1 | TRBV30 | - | CAWSVGQGRTGELFF | TGTGCCTGGAGTGTGGGACAGGGACGCACCGGGGAGCTGTTTTTT
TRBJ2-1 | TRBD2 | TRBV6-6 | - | CASSFLAGGYNEQFF | TGTGCCAGCAGTTTTCTAGCGGGAGGCTACAATGAGCAGTTCTTC
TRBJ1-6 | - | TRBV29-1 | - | CSVEGGSSYNSPLHF | TGCAGCGTTGAAGGGGGGAGCTCCTATAATTCACCCCTCCACTTT
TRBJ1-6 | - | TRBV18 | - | CASSPGSDPSASPLHF | TGTGCCAGCTCACCAGGTTCGGATCCCTCCGCCTCACCCCTCCACTTT
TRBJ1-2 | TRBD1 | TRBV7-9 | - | CASSSGQDIYGYTF | TGTGCCAGCAGCTCTGGACAGGACATCTATGGCTACACCTTC
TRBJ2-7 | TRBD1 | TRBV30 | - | CAWSMGTVEQYF | TGTGCCTGGAGCATGGGGACAGTTGAGCAGTACTTC
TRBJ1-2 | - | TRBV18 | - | CASSPRQPLEYGYTF | TGTGCCAGCTCACCACGGCAGCCTCTAGAATATGGCTACACCTTC
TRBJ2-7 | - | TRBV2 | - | CASDFTGYEQYF | TGTGCCAGCGACTTCACAGGCTACGAGCAGTACTTC
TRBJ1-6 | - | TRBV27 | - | CASSFLTTPGESPLHF | TGTGCCAGCAGTTTTCTTACAACACCCGGCGAATCACCCCTCCACTTT
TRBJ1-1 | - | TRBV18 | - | CASSPPDSNTEAFF | TGTGCCAGCTCACCACCTGACAGTAACACTGAAGCTTTCTTT
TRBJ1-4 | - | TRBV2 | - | CASSESETNNEKLFF | TGTGCCAGCAGTGAAAGCGAGACAAATAATGAAAAACTGTTTTTT
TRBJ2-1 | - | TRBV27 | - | CASSTGTNNEQFF | TGTGCCAGCAGCACAGGGACAAATAATGAGCAGTTCTTC
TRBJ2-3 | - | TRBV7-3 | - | CASSLTSGSADTQYF | TGTGCCAGCAGCTTAACGTCCGGGAGTGCAGATACGCAGTATTTT
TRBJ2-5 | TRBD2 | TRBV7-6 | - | CASSSMVLAGGPQETQYF | TGTGCCAGCAGCTCTATGGTTTTAGCGGGAGGGCCTCAAGAGACCCAGTACTTC
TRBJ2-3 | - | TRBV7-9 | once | CASSLARVDTQYF | TGTGCCAGCAGCTTAGCGCGGGTAGATACGCAGTATTTT
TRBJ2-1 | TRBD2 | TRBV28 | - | CASSFELAGHNEQFF | TGTGCCAGCAGTTTCGAACTAGCGGGTCACAATGAGCAGTTCTTC
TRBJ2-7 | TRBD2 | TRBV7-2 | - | CASSSGLVGAEQYF | TGTGCCAGCAGCTCGGGACTAGTAGGCGCCGAGCAGTACTTC
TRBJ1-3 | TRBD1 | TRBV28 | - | CASRGTTQDRGLTNSGNTIYF | TGTGCCAGCAGAGGAACTACACAGGACAGGGGGCTTACTAACTCTGGAAACACCATATATTTT
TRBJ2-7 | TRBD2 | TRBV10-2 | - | CASSRTSNEQYF | TGCGCCAGCAGCCGGACTAGCAACGAGCAGTACTTC
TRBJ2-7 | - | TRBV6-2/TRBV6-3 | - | CASSYSRTYEQYF | TGTGCCAGCAGTTACTCGCGAACCTACGAGCAGTACTTC
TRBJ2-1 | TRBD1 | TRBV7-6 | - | CASSSPPGQAYNEQFF | TGTGCCAGCAGCTCTCCACCGGGACAGGCTTACAATGAGCAGTTCTTC
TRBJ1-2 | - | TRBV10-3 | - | CAISEPNRVAGYTF | TGTGCCATCAGTGAGCCGAACAGGGTGGCTGGCTACACCTTC
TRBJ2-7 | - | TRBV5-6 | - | CASSLGSGSSDEQYF | TGTGCCAGCAGCTTAGGCTCCGGGTCTTCGGACGAGCAGTACTTC
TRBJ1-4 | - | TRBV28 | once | CASSFRGEKLFF | TGTGCCAGCAGTTTCAGAGGGGAAAAACTGTTTTTT
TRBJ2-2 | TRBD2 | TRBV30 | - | CACSPQGLAANTGELFF | TGTGCCTGCAGCCCCCAAGGACTAGCGGCGAACACCGGGGAGCTGTTTTTT
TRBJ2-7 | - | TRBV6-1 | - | CASSEALRGQTYEQYF | TGTGCCAGCAGTGAAGCGCTTCGCGGTCAAACCTACGAGCAGTACTTC
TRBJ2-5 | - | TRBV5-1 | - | CASSLGREETQYF | TGCGCCAGCAGCTTGGGGAGAGAAGAGACCCAGTACTTC
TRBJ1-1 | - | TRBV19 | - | CASRHTGNTEAFF | TGTGCCAGTAGGCACACTGGGAACACTGAAGCTTTCTTT
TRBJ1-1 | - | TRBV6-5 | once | CASTDTGSAEAFF | TGTGCCAGCACCGATACAGGGTCGGCTGAAGCTTTCTTT
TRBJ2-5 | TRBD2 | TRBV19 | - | CASSSTSGENSRGTQYF | TGTGCCAGTAGTTCTACTAGCGGGGAAAATTCAAGAGGGACCCAGTACTTC
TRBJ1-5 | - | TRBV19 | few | CASSTGVVSNQPQHF | TGTGCCAGTAGTACAGGGGTAGTAAGCAATCAGCCCCAGCATTTT
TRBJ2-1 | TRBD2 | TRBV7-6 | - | CASSLVETSGRLSYNEQFF | TGTGCCAGCAGCTTAGTCGAAACTAGCGGGAGGCTATCCTACAATGAGCAGTTCTTC
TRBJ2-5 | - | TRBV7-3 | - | CASSLLAKETQYF | TGTGCCAGCAGCCTTCTAGCGAAAGAGACCCAGTACTTC
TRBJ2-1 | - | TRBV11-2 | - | CASSLVPGTYPLDNEQFF | TGTGCCAGCAGCTTAGTCCCAGGGACTTACCCGTTAGACAATGAGCAGTTCTTC
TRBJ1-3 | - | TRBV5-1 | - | CASGDGNTIYF | TGCGCCAGCGGCGACGGAAACACCATATATTTT
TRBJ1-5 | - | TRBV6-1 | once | CASSEGGSNQPQHF | TGTGCCAGCAGTGAAGGGGGGAGCAATCAGCCCCAGCATTTT
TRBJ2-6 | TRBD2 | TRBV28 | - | CASSLGGAGANVLTF | TGTGCCAGCAGTTTAGGGGGGGCTGGGGCCAACGTCCTGACTTTC
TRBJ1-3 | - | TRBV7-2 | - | CASSLIGTGNTIYF | TGTGCCAGCAGCTTAATAGGGACTGGAAACACCATATATTTT